A single sample gave rise to the 11 T cell receptor beta chains below, sequenced in a study of blood T cell repertoires in COVID-19. Using immunoSEQ multiplex PCR, the repertoire was profiled, and TCRdb retains in-frame clones only, with some absent. The sample consists of approximately 110,000 clones, 85% to 90% of them appearing once. The sequenced material came from peripheral blood. The receptors were gathered from a woman older than 75 with acute or convalescent COVID-19.

The gene calls are TRBV19 and TRBJ1-3; no clear D. V was clipped by 2 bases and J by 4 bases, with 15 bases between them. Germline V gene sequence: CDR1 LNHDA, CDR2 SQIVND (reference sequence). CDR3 length: 16 amino acids. The CDR3 spells CASSIRERQPGNTIYF. CDR3 DNA sequence: TGTGCCAGTAGTATACGTGAGCGGCAGCCGGGAAACACCATATATTTT. The whole variable domain, filled in from reference TRBV19 and TRBJ1-3, reads DGGITQSPKYLFRKEGQNVTLSCEQNLNHDAMYWYRQDPGQGLRLIYYSQIVNDFQKGDIAEGYSVSREKKESFPLTVTSAQKNPTAFYLCASSIRERQPGNTIYFGEGSWLTVV.

This clone was recorded a few times. This chain links TRBV14 with TRBJ1-5; the D is unclear. Trimming pared 1 base from V and 3 bases from J, leaving 7 bases between. Germline V CDR1 and CDR2: SGHDN, FVKESK. This CDR3 comprises 14 residues. CDR3 nucleotides: TGTGCCAGCAGCCAAGGTCAGTTCAATCAGCCCCAGCATTTT. Protein sequence: CASSQGQFNQPQHF.

V and J are TRBV2 and TRBJ2-5; 7 bases align to TRBD1. Germline lookup yields CDR1 SNHLY and CDR2 FYNNEI. V lost 8 bases and J lost 1; bases outside the gene matches: 1. CDR3 size: 12 residues. Here the CDR3 DNA reads TGTGCCAGCGGACAGGTCCAAGAGACCCAGTACTTC. It is translated as CASGQVQETQYF.

V and J are TRBV12-5 and TRBJ2-1, with 9 bases identical to TRBD1. The CDR3 has 15 amino acids. V lost 2 bases, J lost 6 bases, and 5 bases stayed unmatched. CDR1 and CDR2 from the germline V gene are LGHNT and FRNRAP. The CDR3 DNA reads TGTGCTAGTGGTTTGAACAGGGGGCAAGGCAATGAGCAGTTCTTC. Amino acids: CASGLNRGQGNEQFF.

This chain connects TRBV6-2 or TRBV6-3 to TRBJ1-1; 7 bases line up with TRBD1. The V and J ends lost 0 bases and 7 bases, in that order; junction bases with no gene match: 8. This CDR3 is built from 15 residues. Germline assignment: CDR1 MNHEY and CDR2 SVGEGT. This CDR3 reads CASSYSPGGIVEAFF. The DNA for the CDR3 is TGTGCCAGCAGTTACTCTCCAGGGGGGATTGTTGAAGCTTTCTTT.

The CDR3 DNA sequence: TGTGCCAGCCGCGGGGGGTACTCCTACAATGAGCAGTTCTTC. This gives the protein CASRGGYSYNEQFF. V gene TRBV19 combines with J gene TRBJ2-1; TRBD2 agrees at 8 bases. The V segment lost 9 bases and the J segment 0 bases; nucleotides outside the gene matches: 4. This CDR3 is 14 amino acids long. Germline V gene lookup returns CDR1 LNHDA and CDR2 SQIVND (reference sequence).

This clone was picked up one time. The chain combines TRBV19 with TRBJ2-7; no reliable D call. Trimming removed 5 bases from V and 7 bases from J, with 18 bases in between. The CDR3 has 14 residues. CDR1 and CDR2 from the germline V gene are LNHDA and SQIVND (reference sequence). This chain's CDR3 is CASSSARVSGEQYF. The CDR3 DNA sequence: TGTGCCAGTAGTTCCGCCCGGGTCTCTGGAGAGCAGTACTTC.

The rearrangement joins TRBV6-6 to TRBJ1-1; a weak D match, TRBD1 (5 bases). This CDR3 spans 12 amino acids. CDR1 and CDR2 (germline): MNHNY, SVGAGI (reference sequence). Deletions cut 4 bases from V and 3 bases from J, with 6 bases between. The CDR3 nucleotides are TGTGCCAGCAGTTGGGGGGACACTGAAGCTTTCTTT. Amino acid sequence: CASSWGDTEAFF.

Concerning this clone itself: The same CDR3 can be traced to other DNA sequences in this sample. The V gene is TRBV7-6, the J gene TRBJ2-1; D may be TRBD1 (5 bases). V dropped 1 base and J dropped 8 bases, with 6 bases sitting between them. Germline V lookup: CDR1 SGHVS, CDR2 FNYEAQ. This CDR3 is built from 12 residues. CDR3 nucleotide sequence: TGTGCCAGCAGCTTAGTAGGGGATGAGCAGTTCTTC. It specifies CASSLVGDEQFF.

The chain recombines TRBV5-4 with TRBJ2-2, with D possibly matching TRBD2 (6 bases). V was clipped by 4 bases and J by 0 bases, with 13 bases between them. This CDR3 is built from 16 residues. CDR1 is SGHNT, CDR2 YYREEE, per germline (reference sequence). The CDR3 bases are TGTGCCAGCAGCAACCCCGGGACTTCGAACACCGGGGAGCTGTTTTTT. Amino acids: CASSNPGTSNTGELFF.

V usage is TRBV19 and J usage is TRBJ2-2, with 13 bases that match TRBD2. Looked up from germline, CDR1 is LNHDA and CDR2 is SQIVND (reference sequence). With V trimmed by 4 bases and J by 6 bases, 11 bases remained unmatched. The CDR3 length is 18 residues. This CDR3 is CASSTLALAGGRSGELFF. In DNA form, the CDR3 reads TGTGCCAGTAGTACGCTGGCACTAGCGGGGGGGCGTTCCGGGGAGCTGTTTTTT.